This T cell receptor (beta chain) was profiled in a study of CD8+CD57+ T cells in acquired aplastic anemia. Study in general: On average, sorted CD4+ and CD8+ cells gave about 3.1 ug of DNA.

Sequencing was done on patients that had shown CD8+CD57+ cell expansion by flow cytometry. The patients all had a severe acquired aplastic anemia diagnosis. Genomic DNA provided the template from which TCR beta VDJ and CDR3 profiles were obtained. TCRdb processed the reads anew with MiXCR; each CDR3 protein has one entry. The table lists just over 150,000 distinct CDR3 sequences, around 52% of them singletons. Sequenced input: sorted CD4+, CD8+, or CD8+CD57+ T cells (not recorded which) from PBMCs. This clonotype was obtained from a human donor with aplastic anemia.

CDR3 nucleotide sequence: TGTGCCAGTAGTATATATGGGACAGACCAAGAGACCCAGTACTTC. Amino acid sequence: CASSIYGTDQETQYF. The chain recombines TRBV19 with TRBJ2-5; 7 nucleotides match TRBD1. This CDR3 comprises 15 residues. Germline values: CDR1 LNHDA, CDR2 SQIVND (reference sequence). Losses at the gene ends were 2 bases for V and 0 bases for J; bases not matched to a gene: 3.